Each of the 30 T cell receptor beta chains below was sequenced from the same sample in a study of blood T cell repertoires in COVID-19. Clones were sequenced by immunoSEQ multiplex PCR, and TCRdb holds only the in-frame ones, with some missing. The sample lists 150,000 to 200,000 clones; about nine tenths were seen once. Source material: PBMCs or T cells enriched from blood (not recorded which). Source of these receptors: a woman aged 18-29 years who had recovered from COVID-19.

The V call is TRBV3-1 (or the pseudogene TRBV3-2), the J call TRBJ1-5, with D perhaps matching TRBD1 (5 bases). The ends were cut back, 4 bases at V and 3 bases at J, with 10 bases in the middle. The CDR3 sequence is 14 residues long. Germline values: CDR1 LGHDT, CDR2 YNNKEL (reference sequence). The CDR3 is CASSRRGNNQPQHF. In DNA form, the CDR3 reads TGTGCCAGCAGCCGAAGGGGAAACAATCAGCCCCAGCATTTT.

The chain recombines TRBV6-1 with TRBJ1-5; perhaps TRBD1 as D (5 bases). This CDR3 contains 16 residues. Germline assignment: CDR1 MNHNS and CDR2 SASEGT. The V and J ends lost 1 base and 11 bases respectively, with 21 bases between them. CDR3 nucleotide sequence: TGTGCCAGCAGTGAAGTCTTAGGGGCCCAAGGTTCGACCCAGCATTTT. It codes for CASSEVLGAQGSTQHF.

The J gene is TRBJ1-1, the V gene TRBV5-6; D gene unclear. CDR3 size: 15 residues. The V gene lost 1 base and the J gene lost 1 base, with 11 bases spanning the gap. In germline, CDR1 is SGHDT, CDR2 YYEEEE. This chain's CDR3 is CASSLSGSGNTEAFF. In nucleotides, the CDR3 is TGTGCCAGCAGCTTGTCAGGTTCTGGGAACACTGAAGCTTTCTTT.

This rearrangement joins TRBV4-2 to TRBJ2-1; D gene unclear. Trimming took 0 bases from V and 5 from J, leaving 11 bases between them. CDR1 and CDR2 from the germline V gene are LGHNA and YNFKEQ. The CDR3 covers 15 residues. The CDR3 DNA is TGTGCCAGCAGCCAAGAGCCAGACAAAAACAATGAGCAGTTCTTC. This gives the protein CASSQEPDKNNEQFF.

The V and J genes are TRBV6-5 and TRBJ2-1, with 8 bases identical to TRBD1. The CDR3 contains 15 residues. The V gene's germline CDR1 is MNHEY and CDR2 SVGAGI. J was trimmed by 6 bases and V by 7 bases; bases with no gene match: 11. In nucleotides, the CDR3 is TGTGCCAGCATCCTCGGACAGGGTAGGAGCAATGAGCAGTTCTTC. Its translation: CASILGQGRSNEQFF.

V is TRBV11-1 and J is TRBJ1-4, with TRBD1 as a possible D gene (6 bases). Deletions cut 3 bases from V and 8 bases from J, with 10 bases between. The germline V gene encodes CDR1 SGHAT and CDR2 FQDESV (reference sequence). CDR3 length equals 13 residues. The CDR3 protein is CASSFPGEEKLFF. DNA of the CDR3: TGTGCCAGCAGCTTTCCAGGGGAGGAAAAACTGTTTTTT.

This clone has only a few counts. V and J are TRBV28 and TRBJ1-5; D is unclear. The CDR3 has 14 residues. The germline V and J ends were trimmed by 3 bases and 1 base, with 7 bases remaining between them. Germline CDR1 and CDR2: MDHEN and SYDVKM. CDR3 residues: CASSLRVSNQPQHF. The CDR3 DNA is TGTGCCAGCAGTTTGCGGGTCAGCAATCAGCCCCAGCATTTT.

The chain couples TRBV10-1 to TRBJ1-3; no clear D gene. From germline, CDR1 is WNHNN and CDR2 SYGVQD (reference sequence). The CDR3 sequence is 16 residues long. V was cut by 0 bases and J by 4 bases, with 13 bases left in between. Here the CDR3 reads CASSESPGMWGNTIYF. The CDR3 DNA follows: TGCGCCAGCAGTGAGTCGCCCGGGATGTGGGGAAACACCATATATTTT.

This chain links TRBV4-1 with TRBJ1-2, with TRBD1 as a possible D gene (5 bases). V was clipped by 1 base and J by 4 bases, with 13 bases between them. CDR3 size: 15 residues. Germline V lookup: CDR1 MGHRA, CDR2 YSYEKL. In nucleotides, the CDR3 is TGCGCCAGCAGCCAAGGGACATACGCCTTCTATGGCTACACCTTC. Protein product: CASSQGTYAFYGYTF.

The chain joins TRBV2 to TRBJ2-3, with 9 bases identical to TRBD2. The V and J ends lost 9 bases and 3 bases, in that order; junction bases with no gene match: 4. The CDR3 contains 13 residues. Germline V lookup: CDR1 SNHLY, CDR2 FYNNEI. The CDR3 protein is CASYSGSTDTQYF. The CDR3 DNA follows: TGTGCCAGTTATAGCGGGAGTACAGATACGCAGTATTTT.

This clone was seen only once. The chain recombines TRBV11-2 with TRBJ2-7; maybe TRBD2 (6 bases). Germline V gene data show CDR1 as SGHAT and CDR2 as FQNNGV. V lost 1 base and J lost 2, with 12 bases in between. This CDR3 is built from 15 residues. DNA of the CDR3: TGTGCCAGCAGCTTAGGGGGAGGAGCTACCTACGAGCAGTACTTC. Translation gives CASSLGGGATYEQYF. Based on the CDR3 plus reference TRBV11-2 and TRBJ2-7, the full variable domain is EAGVAQSPRYKIIEKRQSVAFWCNPISGHATLYWYQQILGQGPKLLIQFQNNGVVDDSQLPKDRFSAERLKGVDSTLKIQPAKLEDSAVYLCASSLGGGATYEQYFGPGTRLTVT.

The chain carries TRBV6-5 and TRBJ1-6; TRBD1 aligns across 7 bases. Germline values: CDR1 MNHEY, CDR2 SVGAGI. The V segment lost 5 bases and the J segment 10 bases; nucleotides outside the gene matches: 11. The length of the CDR3 is 15 residues. The CDR3 coding sequence is TGTGCCAGCAGTCCGACAGGGTTTTTTAAGTCACCCCTCCACTTT. This gives the protein CASSPTGFFKSPLHF.

This chain joins TRBV3-1 (or the pseudogene TRBV3-2) and TRBJ2-2; 9 nucleotides align to TRBD2. Germline V lookup: CDR1 LGHDT, CDR2 YNNKEL (reference sequence). The CDR3 is 17 amino acids. The ends lost 1 base at V and 6 bases at J; junction bases unmatched: 9. The CDR3 DNA reads TGTGCCAGCAGCCAAGCCGGGACTAGCACTCGGCCCGGGGAGCTGTTTTTT. As protein: CASSQAGTSTRPGELFF.

The rearrangement joins TRBV28 to TRBJ1-5; D perhaps matches TRBD1 (6 bases). Trimming cost V 7 bases and J 5 bases, with 21 bases left between them. Germline V gives CDR1 MDHEN, CDR2 SYDVKM. The CDR3 loop spans 16 amino acids. CDR3 sequence (DNA): TGTGCCAGCACTCTAAGAGGGGGGGGGAACTATCAGCCCCAGCATTTT. Its translation is CASTLRGGGNYQPQHF.

V and J are TRBV6-5 and TRBJ1-6; D uncertain. V lost 4 bases and J lost 9, with 19 bases in between. From germline, CDR1 is MNHEY and CDR2 SVGAGI. The length of the CDR3 is 16 residues. The CDR3 here is CASSFGVSGQVSPLHF. The CDR3 DNA reads TGTGCCAGCAGTTTTGGAGTGTCGGGTCAAGTTTCACCCCTCCACTTT.

The CDR3: CASSQVQGANYGYTF. CDR3 bases: TGTGCCAGCAGCCAAGTACAGGGGGCGAACTATGGCTACACCTTC. The chain joins TRBV3-1 (or the pseudogene TRBV3-2) to TRBJ1-2; 9 bases fit TRBD1. Losses at the gene ends were 1 base for V and 2 bases for J; bases not matched to a gene: 2. The V gene's germline CDR1 is LGHDT and CDR2 YNNKEL (reference sequence). The CDR3 has 15 residues.

This chain connects TRBV5-1 to TRBJ1-4, with D hard to call. V lost 0 bases to trimming and J lost 0 bases, with 15 bases between them. The CDR3 has 18 residues. Germline CDR1 SGHRS, CDR2 YFSETQ. The CDR3 reads CASSLAAGGPSTNEKLFF. In DNA form, the CDR3 reads TGCGCCAGCAGCTTGGCCGCGGGTGGGCCATCAACTAATGAAAAACTGTTTTTT. The full variable domain, rest sourced from reference TRBV5-1 and TRBJ1-4, is KAGVTQTPRYLIKTRGQQVTLSCSPISGHRSVSWYQQTPGQGLQFLFEYFSETQRNKGNFPGRFSGRQFSNSRSEMNVSTLELGDSALYLCASSLAAGGPSTNEKLFFGSGTQLSVL.

This clone was detected only once. The chain is built from TRBV27 and TRBJ1-2; 9 positions agree with TRBD1. Germline V gene sequence: CDR1 MNHEY, CDR2 SMNVEV (reference sequence). CDR3 length: 14 residues. J gave up 9 bases and V 2 bases, and 7 bases lay outside the gene matches. This CDR3 reads CASSLAGQGGSYTF. The CDR3 DNA reads TGTGCCAGCAGTTTAGCGGGACAGGGCGGGAGCTACACCTTC.

This clone showed up just once. Here the CDR3 reads CASGSGEQFF. CDR3 coding DNA: TGTGCCAGCGGGTCGGGGGAGCAGTTCTTC. The V gene is TRBV6-1, the J gene TRBJ2-1; weak D call: TRBD2 (5 bases). CDR1 is MNHNS and CDR2 is SASEGT in the germline V gene. V was shortened by 8 bases and J by 10 bases, with 9 bases between the two germline ends. The CDR3 runs to 10 residues.

The chain links TRBV7-9 to TRBJ1-1; 8 bases map to TRBD1. V lost 4 bases to trimming and J lost 4 bases; unmatched junction nucleotides: 5. The CDR3 spans 14 residues. The germline CDR1 and CDR2 sequences are SEHNR and FQNEAQ (reference sequence). The chain's CDR3 is CASSSTTGGTEAFF. DNA for the CDR3: TGTGCCAGCAGCTCCACTACAGGGGGCACTGAAGCTTTCTTT.

V and J are TRBV7-2 and TRBJ2-7; 10 bases are a match to TRBD2. V dropped 1 base and J dropped 0; count of bases not matched to a gene: 3. This CDR3 has 16 amino acids. CDR1 SGHTA and CDR2 FQGNSA come from the germline V gene. CDR3 sequence: CASSLDSGGDSYEQYF. The CDR3 bases are TGTGCCAGCAGCTTAGACAGCGGGGGGGACTCCTACGAGCAGTACTTC.

This chain connects TRBV3-1 (or the pseudogene TRBV3-2) to TRBJ2-7, with 11 bases identical to TRBD2. The CDR3 consists of 14 residues. V shed 5 bases and J 7 bases; nucleotides not matched to a gene: 7. From germline, CDR1 is LGHDT and CDR2 YNNKEL (reference sequence). CDR3 in DNA: TGTGCCAGCAGCTATGTAGCGGGAGGGCTGGAGCAGTACTTC. This codes for CASSYVAGGLEQYF.

V is TRBV13 and J is TRBJ2-5; D perhaps matches TRBD2 (6 bases). The V end lost 1 base, the J end lost 0 bases, and 15 bases lay between the germline ends. Per germline, CDR1 PRHDT and CDR2 FYEKMQ (reference sequence). CDR3 size: 17 residues. CDR3 sequence (DNA): TGTGCCAGCAGCTTAGTTGGGGGAGGACCCTACCAAGAGACCCAGTACTTC. It is translated as CASSLVGGGPYQETQYF.

This clone was observed a few times. This chain connects TRBV10-3 to TRBJ1-4; TRBD1 agrees at 7 bases. After removal of 2 bases from V and 4 bases from J, the junction contained 4 bases not matched to a gene. The germline V gene encodes CDR1 ENHRY and CDR2 SYGVKD. The CDR3 sequence is 15 residues long. The CDR3 sequence is CAISEEGAVNEKLFF. CDR3 nucleotide sequence: TGTGCCATCAGTGAGGAGGGGGCCGTTAATGAAAAACTGTTTTTT.

The chain recombines TRBV7-2 with TRBJ1-5, with D unclear. V gave up 2 bases and J gave up 2 bases, with 13 bases separating them. CDR1 is SGHTA and CDR2 is FQGNSA in the germline V gene. There are 16 residues in the CDR3. The CDR3 loop is CASSLRAGDGNQPQHF. The CDR3 region has the DNA TGTGCCAGCAGCTTAAGGGCGGGAGATGGCAATCAGCCCCAGCATTTT.

This chain uses TRBV11-3 with TRBJ2-3, with 16 bases identical to TRBD2. The ends lost 5 bases at V and 1 base at J; junction bases unmatched: 6. The CDR3 extends over 18 amino acids. Germline assignment: CDR1 SGHNT and CDR2 YENEEA. CDR3 loop: CASSPGLAGGHGTDTQYF. The CDR3 DNA follows: TGTGCCAGCAGCCCGGGACTAGCGGGGGGGCATGGCACAGATACGCAGTATTTT.

The rearrangement links TRBV5-4 to TRBJ2-3, with 7 bases matching TRBD1. CDR1 is SGHNT, CDR2 YYREEE, per germline (reference sequence). Unmatched junction bases numbered 7, after V lost 0 bases and J lost 3 bases. This CDR3 is 16 amino acids long. The CDR3 sequence: CASSLVQGVETDTQYF. As DNA, the CDR3 is TGTGCCAGCAGCTTGGTGCAGGGGGTTGAGACAGATACGCAGTATTTT. Combining the CDR3 with reference TRBV5-4 and TRBJ2-3 gives the whole variable domain ETGVTQSPTHLIKTRGQQVTLRCSSQSGHNTVSWYQQALGQGPQFIFQYYREEENGRGNFPPRFSGLQFPNYSSELNVNALELDDSALYLCASSLVQGVETDTQYFGPGTRLTVL.

The CDR3 here is CASSLTGEYLDYGYTF. In DNA, the CDR3 is TGTGCCAGCAGCTTGACAGGGGAATATTTAGACTATGGCTACACCTTC. The chain is built from TRBV7-9 and TRBJ1-2; 8 bases are a match to TRBD1. The CDR3 contains 16 residues. Germline CDR1 and CDR2: SEHNR and FQNEAQ (reference sequence). V shed 3 bases, J shed 3 bases, and the junction held 9 bases outside the gene matches.

The chain combines TRBV15 with TRBJ2-7; 7 bases are shared with TRBD1. Germline V gene data show CDR1 as LNHNV and CDR2 as YYDKDF (reference sequence). With 3 bases clipped from V and 9 bases from J, the junction kept 11 bases outside the gene matches. CDR3 length equals 14 residues. In DNA form, the CDR3 reads TGTGCCACCAGCAGGCCCGGGACAGAGGCGCGGCAGTACTTC. Protein product: CATSRPGTEARQYF.

This clone occurred once. This chain links TRBV28 with TRBJ1-4; 7 positions match TRBD1. V was pared by 4 bases and J by 8 bases, with 7 bases of the junction left unmatched. The CDR3 is 14 amino acids. Germline V gene data show CDR1 as MDHEN and CDR2 as SYDVKM. The CDR3 DNA reads as TGTGCCAGCAGTTCTCCAGACAGGGACGAAAAACTGTTTTTT. Its protein is CASSSPDRDEKLFF.